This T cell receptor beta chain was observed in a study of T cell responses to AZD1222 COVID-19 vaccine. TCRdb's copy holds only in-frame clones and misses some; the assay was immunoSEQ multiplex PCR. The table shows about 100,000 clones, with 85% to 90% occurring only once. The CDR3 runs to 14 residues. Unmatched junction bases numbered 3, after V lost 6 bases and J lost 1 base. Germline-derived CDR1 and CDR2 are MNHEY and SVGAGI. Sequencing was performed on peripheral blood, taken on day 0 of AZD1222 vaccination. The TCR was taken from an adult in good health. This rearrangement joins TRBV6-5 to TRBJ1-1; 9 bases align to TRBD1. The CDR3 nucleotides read TGTGCCAGCAGCCGGGGACAGGGGAACACTGAAGCTTTCTTT. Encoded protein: CASSRGQGNTEAFF.